This TCR beta chain stems from a study of chemoradiotherapy in HPV16-positive cancers. Study-wide context: Two HPV16-positive patients' cells yielded candidate HPV-specific clones and common motifs.

Clones were read by immunoSEQ multiplex PCR, and TCRdb kept only the in-frame ones, dropping some. This table has about 32,000 clones, roughly 88% appearing once. Overall study results and limits: Better recurrence-free survival went with HPV-responsive T-cell expansion in HPV16-positive patients.

Concerning this clone itself: The antigen is unknown.

This TCR came from a human donor with HPV-associated anogenital cancer. The starting material was blood, obtained from a patient who underwent chemoradiotherapy.

Here the CDR3 DNA reads TGTGCCAGCCGCCAAGGGGGGCTGGATTTTCCGGGGGCCAACGTCCTGACTTTC. It is translated as CASRQGGLDFPGANVLTF. The chain carries TRBV27 and TRBJ2-6; D tentatively fits TRBD1 or TRBD2 (6 bases each). The CDR3 contains 18 residues. Looked up from germline, CDR1 is MNHEY and CDR2 is SMNVEV (reference sequence). The V and J ends lost 8 bases and 4 bases respectively, with 24 bases between them. Complete variable domain (other parts from reference TRBV27 and TRBJ2-6): EAQVTQNPRYLITVTGKKLTVTCSQNMNHEYMSWYRQDPGLGLRQIYYSMNVEVTDKGDVPEGYKVSRKEKRNFPLILESPSPNQTSLYFCASRQGGLDFPGANVLTFGAGSRLTVL.